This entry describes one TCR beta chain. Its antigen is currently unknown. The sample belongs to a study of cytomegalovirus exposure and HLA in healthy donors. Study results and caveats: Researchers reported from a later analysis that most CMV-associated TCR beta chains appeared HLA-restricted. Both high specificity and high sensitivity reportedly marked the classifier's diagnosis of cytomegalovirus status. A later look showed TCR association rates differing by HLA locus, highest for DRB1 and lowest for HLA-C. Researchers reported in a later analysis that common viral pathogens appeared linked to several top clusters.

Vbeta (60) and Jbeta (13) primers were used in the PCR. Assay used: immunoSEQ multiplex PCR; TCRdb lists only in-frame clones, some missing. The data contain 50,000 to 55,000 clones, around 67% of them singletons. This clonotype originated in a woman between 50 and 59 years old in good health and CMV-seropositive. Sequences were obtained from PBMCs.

This CDR3 is CASSSAGGPGNEQFF. The CDR3 coding sequence is TGTGCCAGCAGCTCAGCGGGGGGGCCGGGAAATGAGCAGTTCTTC. V is TRBV7-6 and J is TRBJ2-1; TRBD2 matches at 10 bases. The CDR3 loop spans 15 amino acids. J gave up 7 bases and V 4 bases, and 7 bases lay outside the gene matches. Per the germline V gene, CDR1 is SGHVS and CDR2 is FNYEAQ.